This TCR beta chain was captured in a study of vaccination and CD4 T cells after COVID-19. Treatment described: roughly 10-day PBMC culture with coronavirus spike peptide pools or control peptides (ViraFEST assay). The Oncomine TCR Beta short-read assay was what sequenced the DNA obtained from cultured CD4+ T cells. DNA came from CD4+ T cells after culture. TCRdb re-called the PCR reads with MiXCR, one entry per CDR3 protein. The sample holds 15,000 to 20,000 distinct CDR3 sequences, roughly 77% seen once. Turning to this clonotype: The antigen remains unidentified.

The source material was CD4+ T cells from blood, cultured in vitro. The TCR sequence derives from a human donor who had recovered from COVID-19.

The CDR3 nucleotides read TGCAGTGCTAGGGGGCGGGACAGGGATGGGCAGTTCTTC. Its protein is CSARGRDRDGQFF. J is TRBJ2-1 and V is TRBV20-1; TRBD1 matches at 9 bases. CDR3 length equals 13 residues. The germline CDR1 and CDR2 sequences are DFQATT and SNEGSKA (reference sequence). J was trimmed by 12 bases and V by 3 bases; bases with no gene match: 9.